The table lists the clone carrying this T cell receptor beta chain with a few counts. Its antigen is not identified. CDR3 of TCR beta was amplified by multiplex PCR that used 32 V and 13 J primers. TCRdb passed the multiplex PCR reads through MiXCR, listing each CDR3 protein once. Among about 1,900 distinct CDR3 sequences listed, approximately 48% were seen once. Template material comprised bulk tumor genomic DNA at roughly 650 ng per sample. Several biopsies were collected from each primary tumor during surgery. They were spaced as far apart as possible within the tumor mass. Untreated, newly diagnosed non-small cell lung cancer patients underwent curative surgery. The sample originates from a study of immune heterogeneity within non-small cell lung tumors. Study-wide background: Histology included a handful of squamous cell carcinomas, nine to ten non-squamous carcinomas and 1 unspecified tumor.

Study-wide results and limits: Largely, high-frequency T-cell receptor beta clonotypes differed from one individual patient to another. Alongside site-unique high-frequency clones, identical dominant CDR3 beta clonotypes recurred across tumor sites within a patient.

This receptor was taken from a man in his 60s with non-small cell lung cancer. Sequencing was carried out using lung tumor tissue.

CDR3 nucleotides: TGTGCCTGGAGTGTAGGACTAGCGGGCGACGCGAACACCGGGGAGCTGTTTTTT. Protein: CAWSVGLAGDANTGELFF. The chain couples TRBV30 to TRBJ2-2, with 11 bases that match TRBD2. The germline V gene encodes CDR1 GTSNPN and CDR2 SVGIG (reference sequence). The CDR3 has 18 amino acids. V gave up 0 bases and J gave up 0 bases; unmatched junction bases: 6.